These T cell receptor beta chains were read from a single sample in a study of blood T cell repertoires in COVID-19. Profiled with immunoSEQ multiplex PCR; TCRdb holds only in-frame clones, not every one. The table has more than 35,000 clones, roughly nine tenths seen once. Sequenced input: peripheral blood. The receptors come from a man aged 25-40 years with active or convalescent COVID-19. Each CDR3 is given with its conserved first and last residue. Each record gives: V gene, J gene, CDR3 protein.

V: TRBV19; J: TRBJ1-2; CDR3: CASSMRYGYTF
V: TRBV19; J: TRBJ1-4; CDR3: CASSKGVIPTNEKLFF
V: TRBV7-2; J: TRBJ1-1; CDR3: CASSLWRGGLMNTEAFF
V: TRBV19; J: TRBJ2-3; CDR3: CASRTGGTDTQYF
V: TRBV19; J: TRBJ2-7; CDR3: CASALSRDRAYEQYF
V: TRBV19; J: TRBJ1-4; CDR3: CASSLHRGLANEKLFF
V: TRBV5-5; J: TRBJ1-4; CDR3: CASSSEDRSGEKLFF
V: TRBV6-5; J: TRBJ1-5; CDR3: CASSYSRQGIQPQHF
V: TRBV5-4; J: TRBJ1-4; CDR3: CASSPDRGQYSEKLFF
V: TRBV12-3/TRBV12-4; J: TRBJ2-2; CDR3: CASSLSGLGELFF
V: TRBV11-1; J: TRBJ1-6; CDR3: CASSLDRDNSPLHF
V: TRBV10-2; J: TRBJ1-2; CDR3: CASSESWTGADGYTF
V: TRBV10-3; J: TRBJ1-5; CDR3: CAISREGYQPQHF
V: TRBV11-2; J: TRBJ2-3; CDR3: CASSSGQGTDTQYF